The present entry profiles one T cell receptor (beta chain) with its context. Antigen unknown. Amplification used 60 Vbeta primers and 13 Jbeta primers. This table comes from immunoSEQ multiplex PCR, and its TCRdb copy is limited to in-frame clones, with some not included. The sample has about 120,000 clones, approximately 82% seen once. CDR1 is SGHNT, CDR2 YENEEA, per germline. V dropped 0 bases and J dropped 5 bases, with 7 bases sitting between them. CDR3 length equals 13 residues. The data were obtained in a study of cytomegalovirus exposure and HLA in healthy donors. Findings of the study overall: Most TCR beta V segments were productive about 90% or about 30% of the time in an earlier analysis. More than 15,000 TCR beta sequences were associated with HLA alleles at 0.05 false discovery rate in a later analysis. The classifier reportedly diagnosed cytomegalovirus status with high specificity and sensitivity. The only immune exposure information that was available was CMV serostatus.

The clonotype was recovered from a man aged 18 to 29 in good health and CMV-seropositive. Sequencing was done on a sample of PBMCs. The chain uses TRBV11-3 and TRBJ1-2, with D uncertain. The CDR3 coding sequence is TGTGCCAGCAGCTTAGAGCGCGGTTATGGCTACACCTTC. It codes for CASSLERGYGYTF.